This T cell receptor (beta chain) is drawn from a study of T cell responses to AZD1222 COVID-19 vaccine. Generated by immunoSEQ multiplex PCR, the TCRdb table keeps only in-frame clones and is missing some. Of around 120,000 clones listed, approximately 90% are singletons. As regards this clone: Its target is unknown.

Overall study results and limits: Reports indicate that nearly half of spike-specific TCRs are directed at unmutated variant regions. The donor cohort was predominantly white British with a female majority, and clonal diversity may have been underestimated.

The clonotype originates from an adult in good health. The sequenced sample was peripheral blood, obtained on day 0 of AZD1222 vaccination.

CDR3 bases: TGTGCCAGCAGGGGACAGGGCTCACCCCTCCACTTT. This translates into CASRGQGSPLHF. J is TRBJ1-6 and V is TRBV27; TRBD1 agrees at 9 bases. Per the germline V gene, CDR1 is MNHEY and CDR2 is SMNVEV (reference sequence). V shed 6 bases, J shed 10 bases, and the junction held 1 base outside the gene matches. The CDR3 length is 12 residues.